A single sample gave rise to the 25 T cell receptor beta chains below, sequenced in a study of blood T cell repertoires in COVID-19 (dated by TCRdb to about 2020). The library was obtained by the immunoSEQ multiplex PCR assay. TCRdb stores this immuneACCESS table with in-frame sequences only. Part of the clones is absent; in the studies checked, under half of the shortfall reflects unresolved V genes, and no reason is known for the rest. The sample table records some 300,000 clones; 88% of these occur just once. The ten largest account for 6.9% of the sample. Material for sequencing was peripheral blood. Receptor source: a woman in her thirties who had recovered from COVID-19.

V usage is TRBV18 and J usage is TRBJ2-7; maybe TRBD1 (6 bases). The germline V gene has CDR1 KGHSH and CDR2 LQKENI. The CDR3 has 14 residues. The V gene lost 4 bases and the J gene lost 3 bases, with 13 bases spanning the gap. CDR3 bases: TGTGCCAGCTCACGATCAGGGGTGGTCTACGAGCAGTACTTC. It is translated as CASSRSGVVYEQYF.

The V call is TRBV6-5, the J call TRBJ2-1, with TRBD1 matching over 9 bases. Germline CDR1 and CDR2: MNHEY and SVGAGI. V lost 7 bases and J lost 6; bases outside the gene matches: 4. The CDR3 covers 13 residues. CDR3 residues: CASTPQGANEQFF. CDR3 sequence (DNA): TGTGCCAGCACCCCACAGGGGGCCAATGAGCAGTTCTTC.

The chain is built from TRBV6-6 and TRBJ2-5, with 9 bases that match TRBD1. Germline V CDR1 and CDR2: MNHNY, SVGAGI (reference sequence). V shed 6 bases and J 2 bases; nucleotides not matched to a gene: 7. The CDR3 totals 15 residues. The CDR3 bases are TGTGCCAGCAGCTCCGGGACAGGGCGACAAGAGACCCAGTACTTC. It specifies CASSSGTGRQETQYF.

The chain recombines TRBV7-2 with TRBJ2-1, with D maybe TRBD2 (5 bases). The CDR3 is 15 residues long. The V gene's germline CDR1 is SGHTA and CDR2 FQGNSA. The germline V and J ends were trimmed by 1 base and 9 bases, with 16 bases remaining between them. The CDR3 coding sequence is TGTGCCAGCAGCTTAGACCCGAGGAGGATCGCTGAGCAGTTCTTC. Translating it yields CASSLDPRRIAEQFF.

This clone was counted a single time. The gene calls are TRBV6-5 and TRBJ2-7, with D possibly TRBD1 on 6 matching bases. The CDR3 runs to 13 residues. V lost 6 bases and J lost 3, with 12 bases in between. CDR1 is MNHEY, CDR2 SVGAGI, per germline. CDR3 region: CASSRQVYYEQYF. The CDR3 DNA sequence: TGTGCCAGCAGCCGACAGGTCTACTACGAGCAGTACTTC.

The gene calls are TRBV5-1 and TRBJ1-3; D perhaps matches TRBD1 (5 bases). CDR1 is SGHRS, CDR2 YFSETQ, per germline. The CDR3 has 14 residues. V shed 3 bases and J shed 2 bases, with 9 bases lying between them. In DNA form, the CDR3 reads TGCGCCAGCAGCTCGGGGGAAACTGGAAACACCATATATTTT. Amino acid sequence: CASSSGETGNTIYF.

This chain uses TRBV6-5 with TRBJ2-1; 10 positions match TRBD1. The J segment lost 7 bases and the V segment lost 6 bases, leaving 6 bases of the junction unmatched. This CDR3 is 14 amino acids long. Germline V CDR1 and CDR2: MNHEY, SVGAGI. The DNA for the CDR3 is TGTGCCAGCAGCCGACAGGGGGCGTTAAATGAGCAGTTCTTC. This encodes CASSRQGALNEQFF.

This chain joins TRBV5-1 and TRBJ2-1; 13 positions match TRBD2. The CDR3 is 16 amino acids. V shed 4 bases, J shed 7 bases, and the junction held 8 bases outside the gene matches. Germline values: CDR1 SGHRS, CDR2 YFSETQ. CDR3 DNA sequence: TGCGCCAGCAGCCACACTAGCGGGGGGGCGTGGAATGAGCAGTTCTTC. It is translated as CASSHTSGGAWNEQFF.

The CDR3 nucleotides read TGTGCCAGCAGTTTACAGGGATGGAGCTATGGCTACACCTTC. Residues: CASSLQGWSYGYTF. The chain couples TRBV28 to TRBJ1-2; D might be TRBD1 (5 bases). Per germline, CDR1 MDHEN and CDR2 SYDVKM. This CDR3 is 14 amino acids long. V was clipped by 2 bases and J by 4 bases, with 11 bases between them.

The rearrangement joins TRBV7-6 to TRBJ2-2; TRBD2 might be the D (5 bases). Trimming cost V 6 bases and J 1 base, with 21 bases left between them. The CDR3 spans 18 residues. Germline-derived CDR1 and CDR2 are SGHVS and FNYEAQ. For the CDR3, the DNA is TGTGCCAGCAGTCGGCTCGCCACCGGGGTGAGGAACACCGGGGAGCTGTTTTTT. This translates into CASSRLATGVRNTGELFF.

The chain carries TRBV7-3 and TRBJ2-3; D might be TRBD2 (7 bases). V was cut by 5 bases and J by 5 bases, with 20 bases left in between. Germline V lookup: CDR1 SGHTA, CDR2 FQGTGA. CDR3 length: 16 amino acids. The CDR3 spells CASSPHFAGAEDTQYF. CDR3 bases: TGTGCCAGCAGCCCCCACTTCGCGGGGGCGGAAGATACGCAGTATTTT.

In DNA, the CDR3 is TGTGCCAGCAGTTACAGGTTCACAGATACGCAGTATTTT. This sequence encodes CASSYRFTDTQYF. This chain connects TRBV27 to TRBJ2-3, with a weak D call TRBD1 (5 bases). Germline V gives CDR1 MNHEY, CDR2 SMNVEV (reference sequence). The CDR3 length is 13 residues. V dropped 4 bases and J dropped 2 bases, with 7 bases sitting between them.

The chain links TRBV28 to TRBJ1-2, with TRBD1 as a possible D gene (6 bases). Trimming took 8 bases from V and 5 from J, leaving 18 bases between them. From germline, CDR1 is MDHEN and CDR2 SYDVKM. This CDR3 has 14 amino acids. The CDR3 sequence: CASQQGTYEYGYTF. CDR3 bases: TGTGCCAGCCAGCAGGGGACCTACGAGTATGGCTACACCTTC.

The J gene is TRBJ1-5, the V gene TRBV5-6; TRBD1 might be the D (6 bases). V was trimmed by 1 base and J by 6 bases, leaving 11 bases between them. The CDR3 runs 14 residues. Germline V CDR1 and CDR2: SGHDT, YYEEEE. The DNA of the CDR3 is TGTGCCAGCAGCTTGACCGGGGACATTCAGCCCCAGCATTTT. The encoded protein is CASSLTGDIQPQHF.

About this clone: Other DNA sequences in the sample encode the same CDR3. The V call is TRBV6-5, the J call TRBJ1-1, with 9 bases that match TRBD1. This CDR3 is 14 amino acids long. After removal of 5 bases from V and 2 bases from J, the junction contained 3 bases not matched to a gene. Germline CDR1 reads MNHEY; CDR2 reads SVGAGI. The CDR3: CASSRQGGNTEAFF. The CDR3 nucleotides read TGTGCCAGCAGTCGACAGGGGGGAAACACTGAAGCTTTCTTT.

V gene TRBV6-1 combines with J gene TRBJ1-4, with unresolved D. Germline V lookup: CDR1 MNHNS, CDR2 SASEGT. The V and J ends lost 1 base and 8 bases respectively, with 14 bases between them. This CDR3 has 15 amino acids. The CDR3 DNA reads as TGTGCCAGCAGTGAAGAGGCCGGGGAGGGAGAAAAACTGTTTTTT. Amino acids: CASSEEAGEGEKLFF.

The DNA of the CDR3 is TGTGCCAGCAGTGGAGGGATCTATGGCTACACCTTC. This sequence encodes CASSGGIYGYTF. The chain carries TRBV2 and TRBJ1-2; unclear D gene. CDR3 length: 12 residues. V was pared by 4 bases and J by 4 bases, with 7 bases between. From germline, CDR1 is SNHLY and CDR2 FYNNEI.

To note about this clone: The junction departs from germline at one end; a sequencing error may be responsible. The chain carries TRBV6-6 and TRBJ2-3; TRBD2 aligns across 7 bases. The V gene's germline CDR1 is MNHNY and CDR2 SVGAGI (reference sequence). The CDR3 extends over 11 amino acids. The CDR3 DNA follows: TGTGCCAGCAGTTCGGGGACTACGCGGTATTTT. Translating it yields CASSSGTTRYF.

V is TRBV7-3 and J is TRBJ2-3; D not certain. Between the trimmed V and J ends, which lost 1 base and 4 bases, there was a span of 18 bases. CDR1 and CDR2 from the germline V gene are SGHTA and FQGTGA. The CDR3 sequence is 17 residues long. CDR3 region: CASSLKIGPTLADTQYF. DNA of the CDR3: TGTGCCAGCAGCTTAAAAATTGGGCCTACCCTGGCAGATACGCAGTATTTT.

This clone was seen only once. The chain combines TRBV5-4 with TRBJ1-2; 8 positions agree with TRBD1. The V segment lost 4 bases and the J segment 4 bases; nucleotides outside the gene matches: 12. This CDR3 contains 16 residues. Looked up from germline, CDR1 is SGHNT and CDR2 is YYREEE (reference sequence). CDR3 nucleotide sequence: TGTGCCAGCAGCCCTAAGGACAGGGAAGACGGCTATGGCTACACCTTC. Translating it yields CASSPKDREDGYGYTF.

The rearrangement uses TRBV12-3 or TRBV12-4 and TRBJ1-2; D might be TRBD1 (5 bases). V was cut by 3 bases and J by 4 bases, with 9 bases left in between. This CDR3 spans 13 amino acids. The CDR3 sequence is CASSLTAGYGYTF. The CDR3 bases are TGTGCCAGCAGTTTGACAGCCGGCTATGGCTACACCTTC.

The genes are TRBV18 and TRBJ2-7; D not certain. The ends were cut back, 0 bases at V and 3 bases at J, with 12 bases in the middle. Germline V gives CDR1 KGHSH, CDR2 LQKENI. The CDR3 is made up of 15 amino acids. CDR3 nucleotides: TGTGCCAGCTCACCACCTCTACAGTCCCTCTACGAGCAGTACTTC. This gives the protein CASSPPLQSLYEQYF. Variable domain in full (rest from reference TRBV18 and TRBJ2-7): NAGVMQNPRHLVRRRGQEARLRCSPMKGHSHVYWYRQLPEEGLKFMVYLQKENIIDESGMPKERFSAEFPKEGPSILRIQQVVRGDSAAYFCASSPPLQSLYEQYFGPGTRLTVT.

The chain couples TRBV7-3 to TRBJ1-1; 7 bases match TRBD1. Per germline, CDR1 SGHTA and CDR2 FQGTGA. This CDR3 spans 13 amino acids. Germline trimming cut 5 bases from V and 0 bases from J; bases unmatched to any gene: 0. The CDR3 here is CASSQGVNTEAFF. DNA for the CDR3: TGTGCCAGCAGCCAGGGGGTGAACACTGAAGCTTTCTTT.

The chain has TRBV19 and TRBJ1-2; TRBD1 agrees at 9 bases. CDR1 and CDR2 (germline): LNHDA, SQIVND (reference sequence). CDR3 length: 14 residues. With V trimmed by 7 bases and J by 6 bases, 9 bases remained unmatched. In nucleotides, the CDR3 is TGTGCCAGTAATACACAGGGGGCCAAGGATGGCTACACCTTC. Translated: CASNTQGAKDGYTF.

V gene TRBV19 combines with J gene TRBJ2-2; TRBD1 matches 10 bases. The CDR3 consists of 17 residues. J gave up 3 bases and V 6 bases, and 10 bases lay outside the gene matches. CDR1 is LNHDA and CDR2 is SQIVND in the germline V gene (reference sequence). The CDR3 DNA reads as TGTGCCAGTAGGGCAGACAGGGGGCGAGGGGACACCGGGGAGCTGTTTTTT. This codes for CASRADRGRGDTGELFF.